This TCR beta chain was identified during a study of T cells in Graves' hyperthyroidism and ophthalmopathy. Study at large: Any treatment followed the collection of peripheral blood at initial diagnosis.

In this sample, this clonotype turned up once. V was clipped by 4 bases and J by 6 bases; unmatched bases: 5. This CDR3 contains 13 residues. The germline V gene encodes CDR1 SGHAT and CDR2 FQDESV (reference sequence). RNA transcripts served as the template for amplifying TCR beta CDR3 regions. The HTBI primer set served for first-round RT-PCR of the TCR CDR3. TCRdb analysed the multiplex PCR reads with MiXCR anew, one entry per CDR3 protein. Of some 600,000 distinct CDR3 sequences in the sample, 11% to 15% were seen once. The rearrangement links TRBV11-1 to TRBJ1-2, with 7 bases that match TRBD1. This sequence was found in a woman in her thirties with Graves' hyperthyroidism that later progressed to Graves' ophthalmopathy. Sequenced input: blood. CDR3 coding DNA: TGTGCCAGCAGCTCCCGGGACAGCGATGGCTACACCTTC. Translation gives CASSSRDSDGYTF.